This T cell receptor (beta chain) was captured by sequencing in a study of blood T cell repertoires in COVID-19. CDR3 size: 16 residues. The V segment lost 0 bases and the J segment 7 bases; nucleotides outside the gene matches: 7. Germline CDR1 reads SGHTA; CDR2 reads FQGNSA. Assay used: immunoSEQ multiplex PCR; TCRdb lists only in-frame clones, some missing. This table holds 250,000 to 350,000 clones, roughly 90% found once. The chain couples TRBV7-2 to TRBJ2-7; 12 nucleotides agree with TRBD2. The clonotype comes from a young woman who had recovered from COVID-19. The material sequenced was PBMCs or T cells enriched from blood (not recorded which). CDR3 bases: TGTGCCAGCAGCTTAGCTCCTAGCGGGGGGGCGAGGGAGCAGTACTTC. Translated: CASSLAPSGGAREQYF.